Listed here are 17 T cell receptor beta chains from one sample, sequenced in a study of blood T cell repertoires in COVID-19. The repertoire was sequenced with immunoSEQ multiplex PCR; TCRdb's copy has only in-frame clones and lacks some. The sample yields a few hundred thousand clones, approximately 91% seen once. The sample taken for sequencing was peripheral blood. These receptors were taken from a person under 35 with COVID-19, enrolled during active disease.

CDR3 coding DNA: TGCAGCGTTGATTCGGACAGGGGTGACGGCTACACCTTC. It translates to CSVDSDRGDGYTF. This sequence joins TRBV29-1 and TRBJ1-2, with 9 bases that match TRBD1. In germline, CDR1 is SQVTM, CDR2 ANQGSEA. The CDR3 is 13 residues long. J was trimmed by 8 bases and V by 3 bases; bases with no gene match: 7.

The V call is TRBV5-1, the J call TRBJ2-3; D remains ambiguous. Trimming left V 5 bases short and J 0 bases short, with 4 bases between. The CDR3 extends over 12 amino acids. Germline V gene lookup returns CDR1 SGHRS and CDR2 YFSETQ. This CDR3 is CASSPSTDTQYF. CDR3 nucleotides: TGCGCCAGCAGTCCTAGCACAGATACGCAGTATTTT.

V is TRBV5-1 and J is TRBJ2-1; 8 bases align to TRBD2. V lost 2 bases, J lost 4 bases, and 5 bases stayed unmatched. Germline loops: CDR1 SGHRS, CDR2 YFSETQ. This CDR3 contains 15 residues. This chain's CDR3 is CASSFDSGGYNEQFF. CDR3 DNA: TGCGCCAGCAGCTTTGACAGCGGGGGTTACAATGAGCAGTTCTTC. Filled out from reference TRBV5-1 and TRBJ2-1, the complete variable domain reads KAGVTQTPRYLIKTRGQQVTLSCSPISGHRSVSWYQQTPGQGLQFLFEYFSETQRNKGNFPGRFSGRQFSNSRSEMNVSTLELGDSALYLCASSFDSGGYNEQFFGPGTRLTVL.

CDR3 sequence reads: CASSSGGGNSYNEQFF. Here the CDR3 DNA reads TGTGCCAGCAGTTCGGGGGGGGGAAACTCCTACAATGAGCAGTTCTTC. The chain links TRBV6-5 to TRBJ2-1; TRBD2 agrees at 8 bases. Looked up from germline, CDR1 is MNHEY and CDR2 is SVGAGI. The CDR3 has 16 amino acids. Losses at the gene ends were 4 bases for V and 0 bases for J; bases not matched to a gene: 5.

This chain connects TRBV29-1 to TRBJ1-6; 7 bases map to TRBD1. Trimming at V came to 5 bases and at J to 9 bases, leaving 10 bases not matched to a gene. CDR1 is SQVTM, CDR2 ANQGSEA, per germline. The CDR3 covers 14 residues. CDR3 DNA: TGCAGCGTTCAGGGGACAGACCGGGCTTCACCCCTCCACTTT. It specifies CSVQGTDRASPLHF. Variable domain in full (rest from reference TRBV29-1 and TRBJ1-6): SAVISQKPSRDICQRGTSLTIQCQVDSQVTMMFWYRQQPGQSLTLIATANQGSEATYESGFVIDKFPISRPNLTFSTLTVSNMSPEDSSIYLCSVQGTDRASPLHFGNGTRLTVT.

The rearrangement joins TRBV19 to TRBJ1-4; 8 bases match TRBD1. The CDR3 has 12 residues. CDR1 and CDR2 from the germline V gene are LNHDA and SQIVND (reference sequence). Trimming removed 8 bases from V and 8 bases from J; junction bases left unmatched: 4. The CDR3 DNA is TGTGCCAGTGGACAGGGAAGGGAAAAACTGTTTTTT. Amino acids: CASGQGREKLFF.

The chain employs TRBV7-3 and TRBJ2-1; TRBD2 agrees at 7 bases. This CDR3 has 15 amino acids. From germline, CDR1 is SGHTA and CDR2 FQGTGA. V lost 5 bases, J lost 0 bases, and 4 bases stayed unmatched. This CDR3 is CASSVAGVSYNEQFF. CDR3 DNA: TGTGCCAGCAGCGTAGCGGGTGTCTCCTACAATGAGCAGTTCTTC. The variable domain in full, with the rest retrieved from reference TRBV7-3 and TRBJ2-1, is GAGVSQTPSNKVTEKGKYVELRCDPISGHTALYWYRQSLGQGPEFLIYFQGTGAADDSGLPNDRFFAVRPEGSVSTLKIQRTERGDSAVYLCASSVAGVSYNEQFFGPGTRLTVL.

This clone was observed a single time. The V and J genes are TRBV6-5 and TRBJ1-4, with D perhaps TRBD1 (6 bases). Germline CDR1 MNHEY, CDR2 SVGAGI. The CDR3 extends over 15 amino acids. V was clipped by 4 bases and J by 0 bases, with 9 bases between them. The CDR3 loop is CASSWDTSTNEKLFF. The CDR3 nucleotides read TGTGCCAGCAGTTGGGACACGTCAACTAATGAAAAACTGTTTTTT.

The genes are TRBV27 and TRBJ2-3; no clear D gene. The CDR3 is 14 amino acids. CDR1 and CDR2 (germline): MNHEY, SMNVEV (reference sequence). V was cut by 6 bases and J by 7 bases, with 17 bases left in between. This chain's CDR3 is CASRPWAERNTQYF. CDR3 nucleotides: TGTGCCAGCAGACCCTGGGCAGAACGAAATACGCAGTATTTT.

The V and J genes are TRBV7-3 and TRBJ2-7; TRBD2 matches 7 bases. Germline values: CDR1 SGHTA, CDR2 FQGTGA. The V segment lost 5 bases and the J segment 6 bases; nucleotides outside the gene matches: 10. This CDR3 is 14 amino acids long. CDR3 nucleotide sequence: TGTGCCAGCAGCCCGGCGGTAGCGGGCAGCGAGCAGTACTTC. This codes for CASSPAVAGSEQYF.

This clone appeared a single time. The rearrangement joins TRBV7-9 to TRBJ1-4, with D possibly being TRBD1 (6 bases). The CDR3 totals 16 residues. Germline-derived CDR1 and CDR2 are SEHNR and FQNEAQ (reference sequence). Trimming left V 3 bases short and J 0 bases short, with 11 bases between. CDR3 loop: CASSFWDTATNEKLFF. CDR3 nucleotide sequence: TGTGCCAGCAGCTTCTGGGACACCGCAACTAATGAAAAACTGTTTTTT.

The chain joins TRBV5-1 to TRBJ1-1; unclear D gene. The germline V and J ends were trimmed by 2 bases and 2 bases, with 10 bases remaining between them. Germline V CDR1 and CDR2: SGHRS, YFSETQ. This CDR3 is 14 amino acids long. For the CDR3, the DNA is TGCGCCAGCAGCTTAGAGGGCCTTAACACTGAAGCTTTCTTT. Protein: CASSLEGLNTEAFF.

The rearrangement uses TRBV7-8 and TRBJ2-5; D is possibly TRBD1 (5 bases). Germline assignment: CDR1 SGHVS and CDR2 FQNEAQ. Deletions cut 6 bases from V and 2 bases from J, with 16 bases between. The CDR3 is 15 residues long. For the CDR3, the DNA is TGTGCCAGCAGATCTAGGGGTAACCCACAAGAGACCCAGTACTTC. It specifies CASRSRGNPQETQYF.

CDR3 region: CAIWDRGNEKLFF. The DNA for the CDR3 is TGTGCCATATGGGACAGGGGGAATGAAAAACTGTTTTTT. The chain uses TRBV7-9 and TRBJ1-4; 11 bases agree with TRBD1. The CDR3 runs 13 residues. Germline CDR1 and CDR2: SEHNR and FQNEAQ (reference sequence). Losses at the gene ends were 10 bases for V and 5 bases for J; bases not matched to a gene: 3.

The V gene is TRBV4-1, the J gene TRBJ1-5; D is undetermined. This CDR3 has 15 amino acids. Trimming cost V 4 bases and J 5 bases, with 15 bases left between them. Germline V gene data show CDR1 as MGHRA and CDR2 as YSYEKL. The chain's CDR3 is CASSLYRFSDQPQHF. DNA of the CDR3: TGCGCCAGCAGCCTCTATCGGTTTTCGGATCAGCCCCAGCATTTT.

Remarks on this clone: Distinct nucleotide sequences in the sample also encode this CDR3. V is TRBV7-9 and J is TRBJ2-3; tentatively, D is TRBD1 (6 bases). The V gene's germline CDR1 is SEHNR and CDR2 FQNEAQ (reference sequence). The CDR3 covers 13 residues. The ends were cut back, 5 bases at V and 3 bases at J, with 9 bases in the middle. The CDR3 nucleotides read TGTGCCAGCAGCCTTACAGGGACAGATACGCAGTATTTT. It translates to CASSLTGTDTQYF.

The genes are TRBV5-4 and TRBJ2-7; 8 positions agree with TRBD2. CDR3 size: 14 residues. Germline CDR1 is SGHNT and CDR2 is YYREEE (reference sequence). J lost 1 base, V lost 4 bases, and 4 bases had no gene match. This CDR3 reads CASSTGLASYEQYF. The CDR3 coding sequence is TGTGCCAGCAGCACCGGACTAGCTTCCTACGAGCAGTACTTC.